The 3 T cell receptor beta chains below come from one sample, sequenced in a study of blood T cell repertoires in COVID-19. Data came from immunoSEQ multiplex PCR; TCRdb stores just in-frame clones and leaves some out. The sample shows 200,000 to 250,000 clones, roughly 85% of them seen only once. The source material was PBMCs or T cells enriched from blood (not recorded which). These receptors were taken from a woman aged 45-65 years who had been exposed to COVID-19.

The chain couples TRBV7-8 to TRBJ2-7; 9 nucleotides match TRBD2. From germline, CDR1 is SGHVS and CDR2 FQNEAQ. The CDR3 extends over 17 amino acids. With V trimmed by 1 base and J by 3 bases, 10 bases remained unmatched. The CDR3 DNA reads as TGTGCCAGCAGCTTAGTAGGCAGGACTAGCGCGGGCTACGAGCAGTACTTC. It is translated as CASSLVGRTSAGYEQYF.

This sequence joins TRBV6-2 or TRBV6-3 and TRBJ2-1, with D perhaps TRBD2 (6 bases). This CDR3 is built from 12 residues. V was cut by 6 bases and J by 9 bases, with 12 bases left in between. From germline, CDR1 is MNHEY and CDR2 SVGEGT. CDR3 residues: CASSRAGGEQFF. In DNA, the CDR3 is TGTGCCAGCAGCCGAGCGGGTGGTGAGCAGTTCTTC.

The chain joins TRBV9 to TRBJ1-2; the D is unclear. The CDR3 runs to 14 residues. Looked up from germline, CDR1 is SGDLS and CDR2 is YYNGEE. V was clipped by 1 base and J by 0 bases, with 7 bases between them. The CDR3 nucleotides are TGTGCCAGCAGCGTAACGAGTACTAACTATGGCTACACCTTC. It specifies CASSVTSTNYGYTF.